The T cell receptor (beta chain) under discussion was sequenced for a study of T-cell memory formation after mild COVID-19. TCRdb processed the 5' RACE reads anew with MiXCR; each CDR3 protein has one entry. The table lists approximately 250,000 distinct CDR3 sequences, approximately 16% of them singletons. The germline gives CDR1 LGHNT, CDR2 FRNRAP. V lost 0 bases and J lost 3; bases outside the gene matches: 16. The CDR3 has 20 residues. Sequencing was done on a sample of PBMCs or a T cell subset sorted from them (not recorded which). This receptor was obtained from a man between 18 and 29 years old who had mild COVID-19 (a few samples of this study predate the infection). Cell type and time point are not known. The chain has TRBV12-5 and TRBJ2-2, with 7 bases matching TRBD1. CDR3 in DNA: TGTGCTAGTGGTTTGGTAGGATGGACAGGCCCTATCGGGGACACCGGGGAGCTGTTTTTT. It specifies CASGLVGWTGPIGDTGELFF.